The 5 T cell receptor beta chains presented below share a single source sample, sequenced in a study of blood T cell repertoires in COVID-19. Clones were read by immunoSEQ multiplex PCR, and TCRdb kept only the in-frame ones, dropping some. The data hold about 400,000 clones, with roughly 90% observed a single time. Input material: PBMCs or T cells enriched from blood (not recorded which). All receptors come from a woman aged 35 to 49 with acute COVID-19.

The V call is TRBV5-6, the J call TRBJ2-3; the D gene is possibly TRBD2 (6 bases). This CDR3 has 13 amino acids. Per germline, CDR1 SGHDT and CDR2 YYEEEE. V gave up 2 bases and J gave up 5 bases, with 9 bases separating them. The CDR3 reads CASSLPGGDTQYF. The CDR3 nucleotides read TGTGCCAGCAGCTTACCCGGGGGAGATACGCAGTATTTT.

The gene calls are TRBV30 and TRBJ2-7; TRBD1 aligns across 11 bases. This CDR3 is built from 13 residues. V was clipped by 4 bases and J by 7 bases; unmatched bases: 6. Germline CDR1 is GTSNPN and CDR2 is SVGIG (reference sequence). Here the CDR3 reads CAWNGQGAREQYF. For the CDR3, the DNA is TGTGCCTGGAATGGACAGGGGGCGCGGGAGCAGTACTTC.

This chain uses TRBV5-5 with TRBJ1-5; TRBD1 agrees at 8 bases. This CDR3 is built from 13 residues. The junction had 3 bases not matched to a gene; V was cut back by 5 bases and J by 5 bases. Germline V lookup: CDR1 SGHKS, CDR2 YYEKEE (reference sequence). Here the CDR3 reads CASSTDRDQPQHF. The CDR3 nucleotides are TGTGCCAGCAGTACGGACAGGGATCAGCCCCAGCATTTT.

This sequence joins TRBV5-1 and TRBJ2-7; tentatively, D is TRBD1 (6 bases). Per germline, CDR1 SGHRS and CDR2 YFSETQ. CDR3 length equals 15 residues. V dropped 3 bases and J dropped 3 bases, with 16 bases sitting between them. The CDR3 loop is CASSSPEQGHYEQYF. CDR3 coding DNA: TGCGCCAGCAGCTCCCCTGAGCAGGGGCACTACGAGCAGTACTTC.

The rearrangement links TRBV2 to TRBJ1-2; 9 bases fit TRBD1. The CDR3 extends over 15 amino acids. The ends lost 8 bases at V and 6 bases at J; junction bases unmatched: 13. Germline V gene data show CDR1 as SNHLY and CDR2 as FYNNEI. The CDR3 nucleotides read TGTGCCAGCCGGGGACAGGGAAGATTCAATAATGGCTACACCTTC. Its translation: CASRGQGRFNNGYTF.